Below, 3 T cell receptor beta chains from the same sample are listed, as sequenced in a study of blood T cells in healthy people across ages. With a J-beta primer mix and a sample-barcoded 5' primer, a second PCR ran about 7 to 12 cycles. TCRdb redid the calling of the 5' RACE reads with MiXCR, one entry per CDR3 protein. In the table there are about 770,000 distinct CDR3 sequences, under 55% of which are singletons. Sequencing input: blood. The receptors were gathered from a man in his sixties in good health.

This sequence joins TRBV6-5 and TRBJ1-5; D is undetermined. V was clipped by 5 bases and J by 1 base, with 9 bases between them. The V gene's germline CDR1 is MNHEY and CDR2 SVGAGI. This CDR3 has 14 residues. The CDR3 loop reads CASSQHESNQPQHF. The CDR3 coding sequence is TGTGCCAGCAGTCAACATGAAAGCAATCAGCCCCAGCATTTT.

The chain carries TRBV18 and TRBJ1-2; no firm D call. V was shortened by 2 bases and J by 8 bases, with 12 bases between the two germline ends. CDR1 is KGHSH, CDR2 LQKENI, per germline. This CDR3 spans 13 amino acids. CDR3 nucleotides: TGTGCCAGCTCACCAGAGACCAAGGGCGGCTACACCTTC. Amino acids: CASSPETKGGYTF.

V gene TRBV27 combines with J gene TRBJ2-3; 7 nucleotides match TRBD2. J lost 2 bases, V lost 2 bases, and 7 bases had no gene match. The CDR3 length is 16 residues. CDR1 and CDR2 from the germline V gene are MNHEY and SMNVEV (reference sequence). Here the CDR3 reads CASSLKPRDYTDTQYF. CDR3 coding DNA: TGTGCCAGCAGTTTAAAACCCCGGGACTACACAGATACGCAGTATTTT.